The rows below give T cell receptor beta chains drawn from one sample of a study of T cells after yellow fever vaccination. TCRdb processed the 5' RACE reads anew with MiXCR; each CDR3 protein has one entry. The data contain a few hundred thousand distinct CDR3 sequences, around 3.9% of them singletons. Here the sequenced sample was PBMCs, taken 5 days after the yellow fever booster vaccination. The source is a man between 18 and 29 years old who received the YFV17D yellow fever vaccine. The CDR3 runs from the conserved cysteine through the conserved F or W. The order of the fields is J gene, clone size, D gene, V gene, CDR3 protein, CDR3 DNA. The D gene is left open where the match is weak. Not every row has a clone size; where given, it reads once, few, many or a size class.

J: TRBJ2-3
size: many
D: .
V: TRBV7-7
CDR3: CASSLGTFGDTQYF
DNA: TGTGCCAGCAGCCTCGGGACCTTTGGAGATACGCAGTATTTT

J: TRBJ2-5
size: .
D: TRBD2
V: TRBV7-6
CDR3: CASSLQSGAETQYF
DNA: TGTGCCAGCAGCTTACAAAGCGGGGCGGAGACCCAGTACTTC

J: TRBJ2-2
size: many
D: .
V: TRBV7-9
CDR3: CASSSWGTGSGELFF
DNA: TGTGCCAGCAGCTCCTGGGGAACTGGTTCCGGGGAGCTGTTTTTT

J: TRBJ1-1
size: few
D: .
V: TRBV4-1
CDR3: CASSQEERGGGAFF
DNA: TGCGCCAGCAGCCAAGAGGAGAGGGGGGGTGGCGCTTTCTTT

J: TRBJ1-4
size: many
D: TRBD1
V: TRBV7-9
CDR3: CASSLGDRGFEKLFF
DNA: TGTGCCAGCAGCTTAGGGGACAGGGGGTTCGAAAAACTGTTTTTT

J: TRBJ1-5
size: many
D: .
V: TRBV7-9
CDR3: CASSWDNQPQHF
DNA: TGTGCCAGCAGCTGGGATAATCAGCCCCAGCATTTT

J: TRBJ1-6
size: .
D: TRBD1
V: TRBV25-1
CDR3: CASSQTGTGFGNSPLHF
DNA: TGTGCCAGCAGTCAAACCGGGACAGGCTTCGGAAATTCACCCCTCCACTTT

J: TRBJ2-2
size: many
D: .
V: TRBV9
CDR3: CASSVEAERAGELFF
DNA: TGTGCCAGCAGCGTAGAGGCGGAGCGTGCCGGGGAGCTGTTTTTT

J: TRBJ2-1
size: .
D: .
V: TRBV6-2/TRBV6-3
CDR3: CASWRYSYNEQFF
DNA: TGTGCCAGCTGGCGGTACTCCTACAATGAGCAGTTCTTC

J: TRBJ2-1
size: few
D: .
V: TRBV30
CDR3: CAWSVGYNEQFF
DNA: TGTGCCTGGAGTGTGGGTTACAATGAGCAGTTCTTC

J: TRBJ1-3
size: .
D: .
V: TRBV9
CDR3: CASSAGSISSGNTIYF
DNA: TGTGCCAGCAGCGCAGGCAGTATCAGCTCTGGAAACACCATATATTTT

J: TRBJ2-3
size: .
D: .
V: TRBV14
CDR3: CASSRRDFSSTDTQYF
DNA: TGTGCCAGCAGCCGACGGGACTTTTCTAGCACAGATACGCAGTATTTT

J: TRBJ1-5
size: many
D: TRBD1
V: TRBV5-1
CDR3: CASSLSDRDQPQHF
DNA: TGCGCCAGCAGCTTGAGTGACAGGGATCAGCCCCAGCATTTT

J: TRBJ2-5
size: few
D: TRBD1
V: TRBV25-1
CDR3: CASSEFTGTGGQETQYF
DNA: TGTGCCAGCAGTGAATTCACCGGGACAGGGGGCCAAGAGACCCAGTACTTC

J: TRBJ2-3
size: few
D: TRBD2
V: TRBV7-2
CDR3: CASSIRTSGVDTQYF
DNA: TGTGCCAGCAGCATCCGGACTAGCGGGGTAGATACGCAGTATTTT

J: TRBJ2-2
size: .
D: .
V: TRBV11-2
CDR3: CASSLVGFPGELFF
DNA: TGTGCCAGCAGCTTAGTGGGGTTTCCCGGGGAGCTGTTTTTT

J: TRBJ2-1
size: .
D: TRBD1
V: TRBV7-2
CDR3: CASAGGRSIGNEQFF
DNA: TGTGCCAGCGCAGGGGGCAGAAGCATCGGCAATGAGCAGTTCTTC

J: TRBJ2-5
size: few
D: TRBD2
V: TRBV7-2
CDR3: CASSLAPRTSGGAQETQYF
DNA: TGTGCCAGCAGCTTAGCCCCTCGGACTAGCGGGGGGGCCCAAGAGACCCAGTACTTC

J: TRBJ1-2
size: few
D: TRBD1
V: TRBV6-2/TRBV6-3
CDR3: CASNRQGYLLNYGYTF
DNA: TGTGCCAGCAACCGACAGGGCTATCTCCTAAACTATGGCTACACCTTC

J: TRBJ2-5
size: .
D: .
V: TRBV7-2
CDR3: CASSLGGRRTETQYF
DNA: TGTGCCAGCAGCTTAGGGGGACGGCGGACAGAGACCCAGTACTTC

J: TRBJ1-2
size: .
D: TRBD1
V: TRBV7-6
CDR3: CASTPVGTDYHGYTF
DNA: TGTGCCAGCACCCCGGTGGGGACAGACTACCATGGCTACACCTTC

J: TRBJ2-1
size: many
D: .
V: TRBV7-3
CDR3: CASSLTSGYNEQFF
DNA: TGTGCCAGCAGCTTAACTAGCGGATACAATGAGCAGTTCTTC

J: TRBJ2-2
size: few
D: TRBD1
V: TRBV11-2
CDR3: CASSTYRGPSTGELFF
DNA: TGTGCCAGCAGCACATACAGGGGGCCTTCCACCGGGGAGCTGTTTTTT

J: TRBJ1-1
size: many
D: .
V: TRBV12-3/TRBV12-4
CDR3: CASSSLGRGTEAFF
DNA: TGTGCCAGCAGTTCCCTTGGCAGGGGCACTGAAGCTTTCTTT

J: TRBJ2-7
size: .
D: TRBD1
V: TRBV4-3
CDR3: CASSQSRDRAYEQYF
DNA: TGCGCCAGCAGCCAAAGCCGGGACAGGGCCTACGAGCAGTACTTC

J: TRBJ2-1
size: few
D: .
V: TRBV5-1
CDR3: CASSLRPGSYNEQFF
DNA: TGCGCCAGCAGCTTGCGTCCCGGGTCCTACAATGAGCAGTTCTTC

J: TRBJ2-6
size: few
D: .
V: TRBV18
CDR3: CASSPRGPGPGANVLTF
DNA: TGTGCCAGCTCACCACGGGGACCCGGGCCCGGGGCCAACGTCCTGACTTTC

J: TRBJ1-5
size: .
D: TRBD1
V: TRBV2
CDR3: CASSPGTGYHQPQHF
DNA: TGTGCCAGCAGTCCCGGGACAGGGTACCATCAGCCCCAGCATTTT

J: TRBJ1-1
size: few
D: .
V: TRBV4-3
CDR3: CASSQGRMLNTEAFF
DNA: TGCGCCAGCAGCCAAGGGCGTATGTTGAACACTGAAGCTTTCTTT

J: TRBJ2-3
size: few
D: .
V: TRBV18
CDR3: CASSPRRYTDTQYF
DNA: TGTGCCAGCTCACCACGGCGATACACAGATACGCAGTATTTT

J: TRBJ2-7
size: many
D: .
V: TRBV4-3
CDR3: CASSQEHAIRVQYEQYF
DNA: TGCGCCAGCAGCCAAGAACATGCGATCAGGGTTCAGTACGAGCAGTACTTC

J: TRBJ2-1
size: .
D: .
V: TRBV5-1
CDR3: CASSLLLNNEQFF
DNA: TGCGCCAGCAGCTTGTTACTGAACAATGAGCAGTTCTTC

J: TRBJ2-3
size: few
D: TRBD1
V: TRBV7-2
CDR3: CASSSGTGSSYTQYF
DNA: TGTGCCAGCAGCTCCGGGACAGGGAGTTCGTATACGCAGTATTTT

J: TRBJ1-1
size: .
D: .
V: TRBV11-2
CDR3: CASSPSPGFDTEAFF
DNA: TGTGCCAGCAGCCCGAGCCCGGGGTTTGACACTGAAGCTTTCTTT

J: TRBJ2-1
size: many
D: .
V: TRBV5-1
CDR3: CASSLGQGSEQFF
DNA: TGCGCCAGCAGCTTGGGCCAGGGGTCTGAGCAGTTCTTC

J: TRBJ2-3
size: .
D: .
V: TRBV5-4
CDR3: CASSPADTDTQYF
DNA: TGTGCCAGCAGCCCTGCTGACACAGATACGCAGTATTTT

J: TRBJ2-5
size: few
D: .
V: TRBV20-1
CDR3: CSARGGATQYF
DNA: TGCAGTGCTAGAGGAGGTGCGACCCAGTACTTC

J: TRBJ2-2
size: many
D: TRBD2
V: TRBV5-1
CDR3: CASKIVGGGPITGELFF
DNA: TGCGCCAGCAAAATCGTTGGCGGGGGACCCATCACCGGGGAGCTGTTTTTT

J: TRBJ1-6
size: .
D: .
V: TRBV28
CDR3: CASSLSAGTLHF
DNA: TGTGCCAGCAGTTTATCGGCCGGCACGCTCCACTTT

J: TRBJ2-6
size: few
D: TRBD1
V: TRBV27
CDR3: CASSPGTGAGANVLTF
DNA: TGTGCCAGCAGTCCCGGGACAGGGGCCGGGGCCAACGTCCTGACTTTC

J: TRBJ1-6
size: .
D: TRBD1
V: TRBV4-3
CDR3: CASSQTLHGTGLNSPLHF
DNA: TGCGCCAGCAGCCAAACCTTACACGGGACAGGGCTTAATTCACCCCTCCACTTT

J: TRBJ1-5
size: many
D: TRBD1
V: TRBV7-2
CDR3: CASSFSSGGVQPQHF
DNA: TGTGCCAGCAGCTTTAGTTCAGGGGGCGTGCAGCCCCAGCATTTT

J: TRBJ2-5
size: many
D: .
V: TRBV2
CDR3: CATTSSGETQYF
DNA: TGTGCCACTACCTCCTCTGGTGAGACCCAGTACTTC